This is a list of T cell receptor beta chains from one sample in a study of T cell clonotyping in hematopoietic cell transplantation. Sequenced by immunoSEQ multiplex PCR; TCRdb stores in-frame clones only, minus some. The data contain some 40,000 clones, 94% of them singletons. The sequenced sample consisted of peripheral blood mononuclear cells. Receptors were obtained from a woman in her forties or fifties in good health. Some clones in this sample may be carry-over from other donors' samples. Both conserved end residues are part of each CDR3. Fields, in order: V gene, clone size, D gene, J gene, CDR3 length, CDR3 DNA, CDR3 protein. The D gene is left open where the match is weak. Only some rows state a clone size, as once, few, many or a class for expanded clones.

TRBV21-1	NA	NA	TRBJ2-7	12	TGTGCCAGCAGCAAAGGACAGGGCGAGCAGTACTTC	CASSKGQGEQYF
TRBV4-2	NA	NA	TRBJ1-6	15	TGTGCCAGCAGCCAAGCCGGCGTCCCGAATTCACCCCTCCACTTT	CASSQAGVPNSPLHF
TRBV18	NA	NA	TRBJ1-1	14	TGTGCCAGCTCAACACAGGGTATGAACACTGAAGCTTTCTTT	CASSTQGMNTEAFF
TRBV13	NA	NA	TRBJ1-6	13	TGTGCCAGCAGCCTCGAGTCGGGGAACCCCCTCCACTTT	CASSLESGNPLHF
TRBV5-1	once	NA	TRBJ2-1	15	TGCGCCAGCAGCATGACCGACAGGAGTTACAATGAGCAGTTCTTC	CASSMTDRSYNEQFF
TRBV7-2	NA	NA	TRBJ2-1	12	TGTGCCAGCAGCTACGACAGTTATGAGCAGTTCTTC	CASSYDSYEQFF
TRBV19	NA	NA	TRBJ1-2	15	TGTGCCAGTAACCCCAGCGGGATAGCTAACTATGGCTACACCTTC	CASNPSGIANYGYTF
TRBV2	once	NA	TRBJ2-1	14	TGTGCCAGCATTAGCGGAGCCGCCTACAATGAGCAGTTCTTC	CASISGAAYNEQFF
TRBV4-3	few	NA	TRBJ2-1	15	TGCGCCAGCAGCCAACTGAGAGGGGGATACAATGAGCAGTTCTTC	CASSQLRGGYNEQFF
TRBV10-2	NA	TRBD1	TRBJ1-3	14	TGCGCCAGCACCACCGGGACAGAGGGAAACACCATATATTTT	CASTTGTEGNTIYF
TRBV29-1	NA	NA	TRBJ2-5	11	TGCAGCGTTGCGAGGGGAGAGACCCAGTACTTC	CSVARGETQYF
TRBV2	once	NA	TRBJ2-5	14	TGTGCCAGCAGGGTCCTCCTAAACCAAGAGACCCAGTACTTC	CASRVLLNQETQYF
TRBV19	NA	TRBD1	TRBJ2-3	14	TGTGCCAGTAGTAACGACAGGGTTGTAGATACGCAGTATTTT	CASSNDRVVDTQYF
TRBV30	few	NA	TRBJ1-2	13	TGTGCCTGGAGTGTAACGGGGGGGTATGGCTACACCTTC	CAWSVTGGYGYTF
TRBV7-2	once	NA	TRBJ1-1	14	TGTGCCAGCAGCTTAGGGCCAGGGAACACTGAAGCTTTCTTT	CASSLGPGNTEAFF
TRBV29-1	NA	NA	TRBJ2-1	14	TGCAGCGTTCCCGCCCTGGTTGGGAGAGATGAGCAGTTCTTC	CSVPALVGRDEQFF
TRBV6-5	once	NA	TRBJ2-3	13	TGTGCCAGCAGGCCCCCGGGGGTAGATACGCAGTATTTT	CASRPPGVDTQYF
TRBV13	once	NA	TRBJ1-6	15	TGTGCCAGCAGCTTAGGCCTCCAAGGGAATTCACCCCTCCACTTT	CASSLGLQGNSPLHF
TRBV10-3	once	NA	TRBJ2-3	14	TGTGCCATCAGTGATAGTCAGGGAGCGGGTACGCAGTATTTT	CAISDSQGAGTQYF
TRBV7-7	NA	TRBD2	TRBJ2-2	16	TGTGCCAGCAGCTTAGACGGCGGGGGGAAGGCCGGGGAGCTGTTTTTT	CASSLDGGGKAGELFF
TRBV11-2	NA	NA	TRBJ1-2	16	TGTGCCAGCAGCTTAGATCGAACGGCGAGTTCCGGAGGCTACACCTTC	CASSLDRTASSGGYTF
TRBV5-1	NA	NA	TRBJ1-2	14	TGCGCCAGCAGCCCTACTCGGCCAGACTATGGCTACACCTTC	CASSPTRPDYGYTF
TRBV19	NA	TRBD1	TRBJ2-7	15	TGTGCCAGTAGTAGAACAGGGGGCTTATCCTACGAGCAGTACTTC	CASSRTGGLSYEQYF
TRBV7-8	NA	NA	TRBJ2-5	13	TGTGCCAGCAGCGAGGACTTGGAAGAGACCCAGTACTTC	CASSEDLEETQYF
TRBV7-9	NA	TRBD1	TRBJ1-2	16	TGTGCCAGCAGCCTTCGGGACAGGGGCGACTACTATGGCTACACCTTC	CASSLRDRGDYYGYTF
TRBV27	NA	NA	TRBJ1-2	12	TGTGCCAGCAGTCCGGGGCCTGATGGCTACACCTTC	CASSPGPDGYTF
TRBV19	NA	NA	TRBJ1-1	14	TGTGCCAGTAGTATTCGCGCCGGGAACACTGAAGCTTTCTTT	CASSIRAGNTEAFF
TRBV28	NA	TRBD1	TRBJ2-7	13	TGTGCCAGCAGTTTGACAGGGGGGTACGAGCAGTACTTC	CASSLTGGYEQYF
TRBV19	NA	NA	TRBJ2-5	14	TGTGCCAGTAGCCCCAAAAGGGGCCAAGAGACCCAGTACTTC	CASSPKRGQETQYF
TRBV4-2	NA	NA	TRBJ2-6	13	TGTGCCAGCAGTACATCTGGGGCCAACGTCCTGACTTTC	CASSTSGANVLTF
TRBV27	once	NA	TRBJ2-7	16	TGTGCCAGCCCATTGAGGGCAGGGCGACAAGCCTACGAGCAGTACTTC	CASPLRAGRQAYEQYF
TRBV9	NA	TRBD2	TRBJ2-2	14	TGTGCCAGCAGCGTAGTTAGGGAGGGAGGGGAGCTGTTTTTT	CASSVVREGGELFF
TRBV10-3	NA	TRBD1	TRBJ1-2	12	TGTGCCATCAGTGAACAGGGGTATGGCTACACCTTC	CAISEQGYGYTF
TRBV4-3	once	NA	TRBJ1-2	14	TGCGCCAGCAGCCCGCCGGGGTTGCCGGGTGGCTACACCTTC	CASSPPGLPGGYTF
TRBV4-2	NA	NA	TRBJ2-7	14	TGTGCCAGCAGCCAAGATCGGAGGGACTACGAGCAGTACTTC	CASSQDRRDYEQYF
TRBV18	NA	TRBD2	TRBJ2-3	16	TGTGCCAGCTCACCGGCTGGACTAGCCCAGGAAGATACGCAGTATTTT	CASSPAGLAQEDTQYF
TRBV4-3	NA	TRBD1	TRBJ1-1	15	TGCGCCAGCAGCCAAGAGACAGGGAGAGAAACTGAAGCTTTCTTT	CASSQETGRETEAFF
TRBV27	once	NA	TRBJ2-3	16	TGTGCCAGCAGTTTAGGTAAAGAGGGGAGGACAGATACGCAGTATTTT	CASSLGKEGRTDTQYF
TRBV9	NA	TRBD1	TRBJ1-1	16	TGTGCCAGCAGCGTAGGAGGGGGCGCGTGGGGAACTGAAGCTTTCTTT	CASSVGGGAWGTEAFF
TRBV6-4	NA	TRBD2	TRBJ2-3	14	TGTGCCAGCAGTGACTCAGCGGGGGCAGATACGCAGTATTTT	CASSDSAGADTQYF
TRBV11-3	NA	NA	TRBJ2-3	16	TGTGCCAGCAGCTTAGGCTCAAGGGGTAGCACAGATACGCAGTATTTT	CASSLGSRGSTDTQYF
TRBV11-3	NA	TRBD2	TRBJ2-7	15	TGTGCCAGCAGCTACGGGACTAGCGGGTCCTACGAGCAGTACTTC	CASSYGTSGSYEQYF
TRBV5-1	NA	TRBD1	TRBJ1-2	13	TGCGCCAGCAGTTGGGACAGGGGGGACGGCTACACCTTC	CASSWDRGDGYTF